Listed below are T cell receptor beta chains from one sample, sequenced in a study of T-cell memory formation after mild COVID-19. MiXCR, run by TCRdb on the 5' RACE reads, gives a single entry per CDR3 protein. The data hold 110,000 to 150,000 distinct CDR3 sequences, with under 30% observed a single time. The sequenced material came from PBMCs or a T cell subset sorted from them (not recorded which). These receptor sequences come from an adult woman who had mild COVID-19 (a few samples of this study predate the infection). Cell type and time point are not known. The CDR3 runs from the conserved cysteine through the conserved F or W. A D gene is named only where the DNA matches it firmly. Not every row has a clone size; where given, it reads once, few, many or a size class.

J | size | D | V | CDR3 | DNA
TRBJ2-7 | NA | NA | TRBV5-1 | CASSEGGSDEQYF | TGCGCCAGCAGCGAGGGGGGTAGCGACGAGCAGTACTTC
TRBJ1-1 | NA | NA | TRBV29-1 | CSVEGGTVSSDAFF | TGCAGCGTTGAAGGTGGGACGGTCTCGTCGGATGCTTTCTTT
TRBJ1-5 | NA | NA | TRBV29-1 | CSVGPGRNQPQHF | TGCAGCGTTGGTCCAGGGCGCAATCAGCCCCAGCATTTT
TRBJ2-1 | NA | TRBD2 | TRBV20-1 | CSARAVALLAGGTYNEQFF | TGCAGTGCTAGAGCCGTAGCCCTGCTAGCGGGGGGAACCTACAATGAGCAGTTCTTC
TRBJ2-3 | few | TRBD2 | TRBV7-2 | CASSLGVSGEGTQYF | TGTGCCAGCAGCTTAGGGGTTAGCGGGGAGGGGACGCAGTATTTT
TRBJ2-3 | NA | NA | TRBV20-1 | CSAKLSPGAGTDTQYF | TGCAGTGCCAAACTTTCCCCGGGAGCCGGTACAGATACGCAGTATTTT
TRBJ2-3 | medium-sized | NA | TRBV7-9 | CASSAQGSDTQYF | TGTGCCAGCAGCGCGCAGGGTTCAGATACGCAGTATTTT
TRBJ2-3 | NA | NA | TRBV5-1 | CASSLVADTQYF | TGCGCCAGCAGCTTGGTTGCAGATACGCAGTATTTT
TRBJ1-3 | few | NA | TRBV4-1 | CASSQDSAGESSGNTIYF | TGCGCCAGCAGCCAAGATTCAGCGGGCGAGAGCTCTGGAAACACCATATATTTT
TRBJ1-2 | NA | TRBD1 | TRBV4-1 | CASSQVVGGTGSYGYTF | TGCGCCAGCAGCCAAGTTGTCGGGGGGACAGGTTCCTATGGCTACACCTTC
TRBJ2-1 | NA | TRBD2 | TRBV5-4 | CASSFSASGGSEQFF | TGTGCCAGCAGCTTCTCGGCTAGCGGGGGCAGTGAGCAGTTCTTC
TRBJ2-7 | few | NA | TRBV7-9 | CASSTGYEQYF | TGTGCCAGCTCAACGGGGTACGAGCAGTACTTC
TRBJ2-7 | few | TRBD2 | TRBV7-6 | CASSLVPSGGVGYEQYF | TGTGCCAGCAGCTTAGTCCCCAGCGGGGGGGTCGGGTACGAGCAGTACTTC
TRBJ2-5 | NA | TRBD1 | TRBV7-9 | CASSLRDSEPQETQYF | TGTGCCAGCAGCTTACGGGACAGTGAACCCCAAGAGACCCAGTACTTC
TRBJ2-7 | NA | NA | TRBV7-9 | CASSSGTYPYEQYF | TGTGCCAGCAGCTCTGGGACTTACCCCTACGAGCAGTACTTC
TRBJ2-7 | NA | NA | TRBV28 | CASSSYLERSYEQYF | TGTGCCAGCAGTTCCTACCTGGAAAGGTCCTACGAGCAGTACTTC
TRBJ2-7 | NA | TRBD1 | TRBV7-9 | CASSPPGTGGTEQYF | TGTGCCAGCAGCCCCCCGGGGACAGGGGGAACCGAGCAGTACTTC
TRBJ2-5 | many | NA | TRBV5-1 | CASSLWIPGVQETQYF | TGCGCCAGCAGCTTGTGGATTCCGGGAGTTCAAGAGACCCAGTACTTC
TRBJ2-4 | many | TRBD1 | TRBV7-8 | CASSLAALGTGGNIQYF | TGTGCCAGCAGCTTAGCGGCCTTGGGGACAGGGGGAAACATTCAGTACTTC
TRBJ2-3 | many | TRBD2 | TRBV7-3 | CASSPWTSGGADTQYF | TGTGCCAGCAGCCCCTGGACTAGCGGGGGGGCAGATACGCAGTATTTT
TRBJ2-1 | NA | NA | TRBV5-6 | CASSLGQSYNEQFF | TGTGCCAGCAGCTTGGGCCAGTCCTACAATGAGCAGTTCTTC
TRBJ2-2 | NA | NA | TRBV6-4 | CASSRGAGTGELFF | TGTGCCAGCAGTCGGGGGGCCGGAACCGGGGAGCTGTTTTTT
TRBJ2-1 | few | NA | TRBV19 | CASCDQPYNEQFF | TGTGCCAGTTGCGACCAGCCCTACAATGAGCAGTTCTTC
TRBJ2-2 | once | NA | TRBV19 | CASTGGTGELFF | TGTGCCAGTACGGGTGGAACCGGGGAGCTGTTTTTT
TRBJ2-3 | few | NA | TRBV12-3/TRBV12-4 | CASSSTVSWGDTQYF | TGTGCCAGCAGTTCGACAGTTTCATGGGGAGATACGCAGTATTTT
TRBJ1-1 | NA | NA | TRBV20-1 | CSARDPQLSTEAFF | TGCAGTGCTAGAGATCCGCAGCTTAGCACTGAAGCTTTCTTT
TRBJ2-1 | NA | TRBD1 | TRBV2 | CASTAEGTGGGNEQFF | TGTGCCAGCACCGCGGAGGGGACAGGGGGTGGAAATGAGCAGTTCTTC
TRBJ2-5 | NA | TRBD1 | TRBV7-6 | CASTPEQGEETQYF | TGTGCCAGCACCCCCGAGCAGGGGGAAGAGACCCAGTACTTC
TRBJ1-5 | NA | NA | TRBV5-8 | CASSGRWQGRNQPQHF | TGTGCCAGCAGCGGGCGGTGGCAGGGACGGAATCAGCCCCAGCATTTT
TRBJ2-1 | few | NA | TRBV4-1 | CASSHGDFNEQFF | TGCGCCAGCAGCCACGGGGATTTCAATGAGCAGTTCTTC
TRBJ2-1 | NA | NA | TRBV4-1 | CASSQPPEEQFF | TGCGCCAGCAGCCAACCCCCCGAAGAGCAGTTCTTC
TRBJ1-2 | few | NA | TRBV9 | CASSVEDSNGFNYGYTF | TGTGCCAGCAGCGTAGAGGATAGTAACGGATTTAACTATGGCTACACCTTC
TRBJ2-7 | NA | TRBD1 | TRBV12-3/TRBV12-4 | CASSFASGGYEQYF | TGTGCCAGCAGTTTCGCCTCAGGGGGCTACGAGCAGTACTTC
TRBJ1-2 | few | NA | TRBV27 | CASSHGPNYGYTF | TGTGCCAGCAGTCACGGCCCCAACTATGGCTACACCTTC
TRBJ2-7 | few | TRBD1 | TRBV6-1 | CASSEAETGFSYEQYF | TGTGCCAGCAGTGAAGCCGAGACAGGGTTCTCCTACGAGCAGTACTTC
TRBJ1-5 | few | NA | TRBV30 | CAWSLGDNQPQHF | TGTGCCTGGTCCCTAGGGGACAATCAGCCCCAGCATTTT
TRBJ2-6 | few | TRBD1 | TRBV9 | CASSVGDRVTSGANVLTF | TGTGCCAGCAGCGTAGGGGACAGGGTTACTTCTGGGGCCAACGTCCTGACTTTC
TRBJ2-2 | NA | TRBD2 | TRBV7-8 | CASSPGGAGGPRGELFF | TGTGCCAGCAGCCCAGGGGGAGCGGGAGGGCCTAGGGGGGAGCTGTTTTTT
TRBJ1-1 | few | NA | TRBV6-5 | CASIHNTEAFF | TGTGCCAGCATCCATAACACTGAAGCTTTCTTT
TRBJ2-1 | NA | TRBD1 | TRBV20-1 | CSARDEGAVYNEQFF | TGCAGTGCTAGAGATGAGGGGGCTGTCTACAATGAGCAGTTCTTC
TRBJ2-1 | NA | TRBD2 | TRBV6-5 | CASSYSTTSGKYNEQFF | TGTGCCAGCAGTTACTCGACGACTAGCGGAAAATACAATGAGCAGTTCTTC
TRBJ2-1 | NA | NA | TRBV11-2 | CASSSGWNEQFF | TGTGCCAGCAGCTCAGGGTGGAATGAGCAGTTCTTC
TRBJ1-1 | few | NA | TRBV5-1 | CASSSETAKNTEAFF | TGCGCCAGCAGCTCGGAGACAGCGAAGAACACTGAAGCTTTCTTT